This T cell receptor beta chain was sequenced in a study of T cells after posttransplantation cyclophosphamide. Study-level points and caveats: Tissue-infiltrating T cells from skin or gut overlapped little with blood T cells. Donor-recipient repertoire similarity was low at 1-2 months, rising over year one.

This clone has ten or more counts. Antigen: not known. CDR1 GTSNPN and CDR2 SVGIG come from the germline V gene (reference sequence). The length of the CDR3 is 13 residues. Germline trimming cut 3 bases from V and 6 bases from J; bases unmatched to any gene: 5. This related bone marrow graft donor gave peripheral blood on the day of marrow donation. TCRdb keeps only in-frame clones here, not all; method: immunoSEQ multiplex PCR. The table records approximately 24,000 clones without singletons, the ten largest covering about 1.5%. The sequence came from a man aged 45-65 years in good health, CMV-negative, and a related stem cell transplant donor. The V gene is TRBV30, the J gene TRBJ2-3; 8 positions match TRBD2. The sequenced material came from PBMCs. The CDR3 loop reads CAWSQRELDTQYF. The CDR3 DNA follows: TGTGCCTGGAGCCAGCGGGAGTTGGATACGCAGTATTTT.